This section outlines one T cell receptor (beta chain) sequence together with its context. Antigen: not known. One entry per CDR3 protein, called by TCRdb with MiXCR from the 5' RACE reads. The sample lists 150,000 or so distinct CDR3 sequences, about a tenth occurring once. This sample was taken from a study of T cells after yellow fever vaccination. Study background: Fractions of limited cellularity were prepared by means of SMART-Seq v4 Ultra Low Input.

Study-wide results and caveats: Among primary-vaccination clones, most reappeared after the booster, at 96% for CD4 and 88% for CD8. Of the clonotypes, a small share occurred in both CD4 and CD8 compartments.

CDR1 and CDR2 from the germline V gene are LGHNA and YSLEER. CDR3 size: 17 residues. The V segment lost 0 bases and the J segment 0 bases; nucleotides outside the gene matches: 7. The material was CD8+ T cells sorted from PBMCs, obtained 45 days after the yellow fever booster vaccination. The chain is built from TRBV4-3 and TRBJ2-7, with 8 bases lining up with TRBD2. The clonotype originates from a man in his late teens or twenties who received the YFV17D yellow fever vaccine. CDR3 in amino acids: CASSQDGRGRSSYEQYF. CDR3 sequence (DNA): TGCGCCAGCAGCCAAGACGGGAGGGGACGCAGCTCCTACGAGCAGTACTTC.